Following are 23 T cell receptor beta chains from one sample sequenced in a study of tumor and adjacent non-tumor tissue in lung cancer. No cell sorting was done before RNA was extracted from the tissue. A modified ARM-PCR protocol with three rounds of nested PCR amplified TCRbeta. TCRdb reprocessed the multiplex PCR reads with MiXCR, giving one entry per CDR3 protein. The sample contains 100,000 to 150,000 distinct CDR3 sequences, about 66% of which appear only once. The sample taken for sequencing was lung tumor tissue. Receptor source: a man aged 25 to 40 with non-small cell lung cancer.

As to this clonotype: Likely a read error: the CDR3 ends without its conserved phenylalanine or tryptophan. This chain connects TRBV29-1 to TRBJ1-3; 8 bases line up with TRBD1. The CDR3 contains 15 residues. CDR1 SQVTM and CDR2 ANQGSEA come from the germline V gene. The V gene end was trimmed by 8 bases and the J gene end by 0 bases; junction bases not matched to a gene: 9. This CDR3 is CSISDRDLSGNTIYL. CDR3 sequence (DNA): TGCAGCATCTCGGACAGGGATCTCTCTGGAAACACCATATATCTT.

The chain recombines TRBV20-1 with TRBJ2-5; D uncertain. Trimming took off 2 bases at V and 5 bases at J, with 12 bases between the two ends. This CDR3 has 13 residues. The germline V gene encodes CDR1 DFQATT and CDR2 SNEGSKA (reference sequence). DNA of the CDR3: TGCAGTGCTAGATCCGGAGACGGGGAGACCCAGTACTTC. This codes for CSARSGDGETQYF.

This clonotype was detected only a few times. The chain is built from TRBV20-1 and TRBJ2-1, with D perhaps matching TRBD1 (6 bases). Germline lookup yields CDR1 DFQATT and CDR2 SNEGSKA (reference sequence). V lost 7 bases and J 6 bases, leaving 19 bases between the germline ends. This CDR3 has 14 amino acids. CDR3 coding DNA: TGCAGTGGACTCCAGGGGATTCGGGCCAATGAGCAGTTCTTC. Its protein product is CSGLQGIRANEQFF.

Notes on this clonotype: A much larger clone lies a single base off, so this may be a read error. This rearrangement joins TRBV6-1 to TRBJ1-1; 8 bases map to TRBD1. Germline values: CDR1 MNHNS, CDR2 SASEGT. The CDR3 is 15 amino acids. The CDR3 protein is CASSTGQGMNAEAFF. DNA for the CDR3: TGTGCCAGCAGCACTGGACAGGGAATGAACGCTGAAGCTTTCTTT.

Only a few counts were recorded for this clonotype. This may arise from a read error, as a much more abundant clone is one base away. The chain links TRBV20-1 to TRBJ2-6; 8 nucleotides line up with TRBD1. The CDR3 sequence is 17 residues long. The germline V gene has CDR1 DFQATT and CDR2 SNEGSKA (reference sequence). The CDR3 region is CSAYEFQGASGANILTF. In DNA, the CDR3 is TGCAGTGCTTACGAGTTTCAGGGGGCTTCGGGGGCCAACATCCTGACTTTC.

As regards this clonotype: With a much larger clone just one base away, this may be a read error. The genes are TRBV20-1 and TRBJ1-1; D call uncertain. Germline CDR1 and CDR2: DFQATT and SNEGSKA (reference sequence). Trimming took off 3 bases at V and 1 base at J, with 6 bases between the two ends. The CDR3 has 12 residues. CDR3 DNA: TGCAGTGCTAGTTTTAGGAACACTGAAGCTTTCTTT. Its protein product is CSASFRNTEAFF.

Comment on this clonotype: A much larger clone sits a single nucleotide away, making a read error possible. The chain couples TRBV7-8 to TRBJ2-7; D possibly corresponds to TRBD1 (6 bases). The CDR3 is 16 amino acids. Trimming removed 5 bases from V and 4 bases from J, with 21 bases in between. Germline values: CDR1 SGHVS, CDR2 FQNEAQ. CDR3 coding DNA: TGTGCCAGCAGCAAGGACAGTCTTGGGTCTCATTACGAGCAGTACTTC. Residues: CASSKDSLGSHYEQYF.

Concerning this clonotype: Germline and junction disagree at one end, which may indicate a read error. This chain connects TRBV20-1 to TRBJ1-5; 7 positions agree with TRBD1. Germline lookup yields CDR1 DFQATT and CDR2 SNEGSKA (reference sequence). This CDR3 region has 16 residues. CDR3 nucleotide sequence: TGCAGCGCTAGGAGACAGGGTTTCGCGAGCAATCATCCCCAGCATTTT. Amino acids: CSARRQGFASNHPQHF.

About this clonotype: One end of the junction does not line up with germline, which may come from a read error. The CDR3: CVSSLVTLNEQFF. Here the CDR3 DNA reads TGTGTCAGCAGTCTTGTGACGCTCAATGAGCAGTTCTTC. The chain couples TRBV12-3 or TRBV12-4 to TRBJ2-1, with unresolved D. The CDR3 totals 13 residues.

Points on this clonotype: This CDR3 is missing its conserved last phenylalanine or tryptophan, likely due to a read error. It is unclear where the CDR3 begins or ends on the DNA, so no DNA is shown, and the CDR3 is as TCRdb lists it. This chain joins TRBV10-2 and TRBJ1-6; TRBD1, the D gene given by the table, was not confirmed from the DNA. CDR1 is WSHSY and CDR2 is SAAADI in the germline V gene. A total of 13 residues make up the CDR3, ends included. CDR3: CASSEQGNSPLRS.

Points on this clonotype: A much larger clone is a single base away; this may be a read error. The V gene is TRBV24-1, the J gene TRBJ1-2; TRBD1 matches at 8 bases. Germline V CDR1 and CDR2: KGHDR, SFDVKD. The junction had 9 bases not matched to a gene; V was cut back by 6 bases and J by 4 bases. This CDR3 region has 15 residues. CDR3 loop: CATSHAETGVYGYTF. The CDR3 DNA follows: TGTGCCACCAGTCATGCAGAGACAGGGGTCTATGGCTACACCTTC.

The genes are TRBV10-3 and TRBJ2-1; D ambiguous. CDR3 length: 14 residues. The germline V gene encodes CDR1 ENHRY and CDR2 SYGVKD. With 0 bases removed from V and 7 bases from J, the gap between germline ends came to 10 bases. The CDR3 bases are TGTGCCATCAGTGAGTCAGGTGAACTGAATGAGCAGTTCTTC. It encodes CAISESGELNEQFF.

This chain uses TRBV11-1 with TRBJ2-7, with D uncertain. Per the germline V gene, CDR1 is SGHAT and CDR2 is FQDESV (reference sequence). The CDR3 totals 13 residues. V was cut by 5 bases and J by 9 bases, with 17 bases left in between. CDR3 residues: CASSRSASWAQYF. CDR3 nucleotide sequence: TGTGCCAGCAGCCGTAGTGCGAGTTGGGCGCAGTACTTC.

This clonotype is a singleton in its sample. A much bigger clone sits one base away, suggesting this may be a read error. The chain is built from TRBV6-5 and TRBJ1-1, with a weak D call TRBD1 (5 bases). V lost 7 bases and J 0 bases, leaving 15 bases between the germline ends. Germline CDR1 reads MNHEY; CDR2 reads SVGAGI. The CDR3 contains 15 residues. The CDR3 is CASTPREGLNTEAFF. The CDR3 DNA is TGTGCCAGCACTCCCCGGGAGGGACTGAACACTGAAGCTTTCTTT.

Points on this clonotype: An end of the junction differs from the germline gene, which may be a read error. The chain combines TRBV10-3 with TRBJ2-5; TRBD2 matches 12 bases. Looked up from germline, CDR1 is ENHRY and CDR2 is SYGVKD. The CDR3 consists of 16 residues. The CDR3 reads CVINGPGLAGQETQYF. Here the CDR3 DNA reads TGTGTCATCAATGGGCCGGGACTAGCGGGCCAAGAGACCCAGTACTTC.

In regard to this clonotype: A junction end diverges from the germline sequence, so it may reflect a read error. This chain links TRBV11-1 with TRBJ2-4; D perhaps matches TRBD1 (5 bases). The CDR3 runs to 16 residues. Germline values: CDR1 SGHAT, CDR2 FQDESV (reference sequence). The CDR3 sequence: CANTRSGRATKNIQYF. The CDR3 DNA reads as TGTGCCAACACCCGCTCAGGCAGGGCGACCAAAAACATTCAGTATTTC.

Comments on this clonotype: This likely comes from a read error, as the CDR3 has no conserved phenylalanine or tryptophan at its end. V is TRBV5-5 and J is TRBJ2-1, with D tentatively TRBD1 or TRBD2 (6 bases each). The germline V and J ends were trimmed by 4 bases and 7 bases, with 9 bases remaining between them. CDR1 and CDR2 (germline): SGHKS, YYEKEE (reference sequence). The CDR3 spans 12 residues. Here the CDR3 reads CASSAGQNEQFS. The DNA of the CDR3 is TGTGCCAGCAGCGCGGGACAAAATGAGCAGTTCTCC.

J is TRBJ2-5 and V is TRBV24-1; 7 bases are shared with TRBD1. This CDR3 is 14 amino acids long. Unmatched junction bases numbered 9, after V lost 7 bases and J lost 5 bases. Germline V CDR1 and CDR2: KGHDR, SFDVKD. The CDR3 region has the DNA TGTGCCACCAGCCTCGGGACAGCTTTGGAGACCCAGTACTTC. The encoded protein is CATSLGTALETQYF.

The rearrangement uses TRBV11-2 and TRBJ2-7; perhaps TRBD2 as D (6 bases). Trimming took 5 bases from V and 3 from J, leaving 17 bases between them. From germline, CDR1 is SGHAT and CDR2 FQNNGV. The CDR3 loop spans 15 amino acids. CDR3: CASSPGTISGYEQYF. CDR3 in DNA: TGTGCCAGCAGCCCGGGGACGATTAGCGGCTACGAGCAGTACTTC.

This clonotype has a count of ten or more. The chain is built from TRBV10-3 and TRBJ2-5; 9 bases are shared with TRBD1. V trimming: 7 bases; J trimming: 5 bases; junction bases outside the gene matches: 5. The CDR3 is 13 residues long. Germline V gene sequence: CDR1 ENHRY, CDR2 SYGVKD. In DNA, the CDR3 is TGTGCCATCAAGGGACAGGGAGGGGAGACCCAGTACTTC. Protein product: CAIKGQGGETQYF.

This clonotype was seen more than once but under ten times. Its ends do not fully match the called genes, so a read error is possible. V is TRBV6-1 and J is TRBJ2-3; no reliable D call. Per the germline V gene, CDR1 is MNHNS and CDR2 is SASEGT. This CDR3 contains 12 residues. In nucleotides, the CDR3 is TGTACCAGCAGTGAATTGGCAGATACGCAGTATTTT. Its protein product is CTSSELADTQYF.

On this clonotype: This may be a read error, as it is one base from a much larger clone. The chain is built from TRBV4-1 and TRBJ2-1; D not certain. Germline assignment: CDR1 MGHRA and CDR2 YSYEKL. This CDR3 has 15 residues. CDR3 protein: CASSQDGRSHNGQFF. CDR3 sequence (DNA): TGCGCCAGCAGCCAAGATGGACGCTCCCACAATGGGCAGTTCTTC.

The gene calls are TRBV30 and TRBJ2-1, with 12 nucleotides matching TRBD2. The V gene end was trimmed by 1 base and the J gene end by 7 bases; junction bases not matched to a gene: 5. CDR1 is GTSNPN and CDR2 is SVGIG in the germline V gene (reference sequence). The CDR3 sequence is 15 residues long. This chain's CDR3 is CAWSGPGLAGNEQFF. The CDR3 bases are TGTGCCTGGAGTGGACCCGGACTAGCGGGAAATGAGCAGTTCTTC.